This T cell receptor beta chain was obtained from a study of CD8+CD57+ T cells in acquired aplastic anemia. Study-level background: Mean DNA quantity obtained from sorted CD4+ and CD8+ cells was 3.2 ug. Overall study findings and caveats: A set of twenty-nine CD8+ CDR3 sequences was shared between patients and controls, and these sequences appeared highly expressed in patients. CD8+ Simpson's diversity did not differ significantly between patients and controls.

Both TCR beta VDJ combination and CDR3 sequence profiling were carried out. Genomic DNA was the template for this profiling. MiXCR, run by TCRdb on the reads, gives a single entry per CDR3 protein. This sample has 180,000 or so distinct CDR3 sequences, with roughly half found just once. Points on this clonotype: The antigen is unknown.

CDR3 length equals 14 residues. In germline, CDR1 is KGHDR, CDR2 SFDVKD. Trimming took off 6 bases at V and 2 bases at J, with 13 bases between the two ends. Sequencing was carried out using sorted CD4+, CD8+, or CD8+CD57+ T cells (not recorded which) from PBMCs. The chain recombines TRBV24-1 with TRBJ2-7; no definite D call. The origin of this receptor is a human donor in good health. The CDR3 bases are TGTGCCACCAGTCCCAGTGATGGCCCCTACGAGCAGTACTTC. Its translation is CATSPSDGPYEQYF.